The clone carrying this T cell receptor beta chain was seen a handful of times. This sample was included in a study of HIV-infected children after antiretroviral therapy interruption. The treatment: PENTA 11 planned treatment interruption arm or continuous ART arm. RNA-based 3' RACE libraries used unique molecular identifiers. From the 3' RACE reads, TCRdb called clonotypes with MiXCR, one entry per CDR3 protein. The sample has some 41,000 distinct CDR3 sequences; about 7% are singletons. The trim removed 0 bases at V and 1 base at J, leaving 8 bases unmatched. Germline assignment: CDR1 LGHNT and CDR2 FRNRAP. The length of the CDR3 is 17 residues.

The clonotype comes from a pool of human donors with HIV. The sequencing here drew on CD45RA+ CD4+ T cells from PBMCs, pooled from several time points, taken from a donor given antiretroviral therapy, either interrupted or continuous. The subset: naive CD4+ CD45RA+ CD45RO- T cells. This chain joins TRBV12-5 and TRBJ1-1; 7 bases map to TRBD1. The CDR3 region is CASGLVPLRGTNTEAFF. The CDR3 nucleotides are TGTGCTAGTGGTTTGGTACCACTCAGGGGGACGAACACTGAAGCTTTCTTT.